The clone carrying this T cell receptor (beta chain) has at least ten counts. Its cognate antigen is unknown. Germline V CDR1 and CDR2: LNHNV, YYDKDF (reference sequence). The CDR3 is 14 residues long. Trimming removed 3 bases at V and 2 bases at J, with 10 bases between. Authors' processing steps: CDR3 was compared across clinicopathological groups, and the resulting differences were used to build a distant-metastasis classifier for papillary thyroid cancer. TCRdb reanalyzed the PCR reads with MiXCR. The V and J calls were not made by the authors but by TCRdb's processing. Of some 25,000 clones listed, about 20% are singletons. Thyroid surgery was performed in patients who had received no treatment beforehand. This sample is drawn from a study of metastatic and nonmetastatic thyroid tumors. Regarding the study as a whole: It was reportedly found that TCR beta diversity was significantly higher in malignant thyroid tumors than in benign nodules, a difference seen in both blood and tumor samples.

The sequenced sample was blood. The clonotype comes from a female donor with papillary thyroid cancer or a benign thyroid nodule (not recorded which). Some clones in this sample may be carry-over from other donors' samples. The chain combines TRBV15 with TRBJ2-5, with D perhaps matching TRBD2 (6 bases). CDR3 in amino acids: CATSSPGLQETQYF. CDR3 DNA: TGTGCCACCAGCAGCCCAGGACTACAAGAGACCCAGTACTTC.